This TCR beta chain was sequenced for a study of regulatory T cells in long-lasting Graves disease. Notes on the study in general: Accuracy may have been reduced by the small sample size.

This clonotype was detected many times. What it recognizes is unknown. The junction does not match germline at one end; this may be a read error. As to time point: newly diagnosed GD, antithyroid drugs for less than 3 months. With RNA extracted from PBMCs as input, the TCR library was made. Patients met American Thyroid Association criteria for Graves' disease. Relying on iRepertoire HTBI primers and Arm-PCR of CDR3 regions, the team built TCR beta libraries. One entry per CDR3 protein results from TCRdb running MiXCR on the multiplex PCR reads. The sample lists about 540,000 distinct CDR3 sequences; approximately 13% were seen once. These data were also reused for a study on T cells in Graves' hyperthyroidism and ophthalmopathy.

The source is a man aged 25 to 40 with Graves disease. This sample comprised peripheral blood mononuclear cells (PBMCs), obtained at new diagnosis, from a patient treated with antithyroid drugs.

In nucleotides, the CDR3 is TGCAGCGTTGATCATTTGGGCGGAAGGGTCTTC. Protein: CSVDHLGGRVF. V usage is TRBV29-1 and J usage is TRBJ2-1; D is unresolved. CDR1 SQVTM and CDR2 ANQGSEA come from the germline V gene. The CDR3 loop spans 11 amino acids.